The present T cell receptor beta chain was sequenced within a study of blood T cell repertoires in COVID-19. Deletions cut 0 bases from V and 3 bases from J, with 3 bases between. The length of the CDR3 is 11 residues. CDR1 and CDR2 (germline): DFQATT, SNEGSKA (reference sequence). Here immunoSEQ multiplex PCR was the method, and the copy in TCRdb shows in-frame clones only, minus some. The sample contains more than 45,000 clones, roughly 79% of which appear only once. The TCR comes from a human donor in a cohort sampled during active COVID-19. The sequencing sample was made of peripheral blood. This sequence joins TRBV20-1 and TRBJ2-7; the D is unclear. CDR3 sequence reads: CSARDYYEQYF. In DNA form, the CDR3 reads TGCAGTGCTAGAGATTACTACGAGCAGTACTTC.